The 32 T cell receptor beta chains presented below share a single source sample, sequenced in a study of T cell responses to AZD1222 COVID-19 vaccine. TCRdb's table, derived via immunoSEQ multiplex PCR, lists solely in-frame clones and lacks some. The sample records 120,000 to 150,000 clones, 85% to 95% being singletons. The specimen was peripheral blood, collected on day 0 of MenACWY control vaccination. The receptors originated from an adult in good health.

This chain connects TRBV5-4 to TRBJ2-3; 11 bases match TRBD2. CDR3 size: 15 residues. CDR1 and CDR2 from the germline V gene are SGHNT and YYREEE (reference sequence). V was pared by 5 bases and J by 5 bases, with 7 bases of the junction left unmatched. The chain's CDR3 is CASRLAGVFGDTQYF. In DNA, the CDR3 is TGTGCCAGCAGACTAGCGGGGGTTTTCGGAGATACGCAGTATTTT.

This chain links TRBV7-3 with TRBJ1-6; D possibly corresponds to TRBD1 (5 bases). The germline V gene encodes CDR1 SGHTA and CDR2 FQGTGA. V was pared by 2 bases and J by 2 bases, with 7 bases between. This CDR3 has 15 amino acids. DNA of the CDR3: TGTGCCAGCAGCTTAGGGGCCGCCTATAATTCACCCCTCCACTTT. Translating it yields CASSLGAAYNSPLHF.

This chain links TRBV4-1 with TRBJ1-1; the D is unclear. The length of the CDR3 is 12 residues. V lost 0 bases and J 7 bases, leaving 6 bases between the germline ends. Per germline, CDR1 MGHRA and CDR2 YSYEKL. CDR3 sequence reads: CASSQDESEAFF. The CDR3 DNA follows: TGCGCCAGCAGCCAAGATGAGAGTGAAGCTTTCTTT.

V and J are TRBV18 and TRBJ1-5; D call uncertain. The V and J ends lost 1 base and 4 bases respectively, with 8 bases between them. This CDR3 spans 14 amino acids. Germline V gene lookup returns CDR1 KGHSH and CDR2 LQKENI. The DNA for the CDR3 is TGTGCCAGCTCACCACTGGGAATGAATCAGCCCCAGCATTTT. Encoded protein: CASSPLGMNQPQHF.

CDR3: CASSQSIGRGRDDGPRPEAFF. In nucleotides, the CDR3 is TGCGCCAGCAGTCAATCGATCGGTCGGGGTAGGGACGATGGACCAAGGCCTGAAGCTTTCTTT. The chain couples TRBV23-1 to TRBJ1-1; tentatively, D is TRBD1 (5 bases). TRBV23-1 is flagged as an ORF with uncertain function. The CDR3 runs to 21 residues. The germline V and J ends were trimmed by 0 bases and 6 bases, with 32 bases remaining between them.

The V and J genes are TRBV3-1 (or the pseudogene TRBV3-2) and TRBJ1-6, with unresolved D. The CDR3 contains 16 residues. Germline V gives CDR1 LGHDT, CDR2 YNNKEL (reference sequence). V lost 0 bases, J lost 3 bases, and 9 bases lay in between. CDR3 region: CASSQDSRDYNSPLHF. DNA of the CDR3: TGTGCCAGCAGCCAAGATTCGCGGGACTATAATTCACCCCTCCACTTT.

The chain recombines TRBV9 with TRBJ1-4; 7 positions match TRBD1. The germline CDR1 and CDR2 sequences are SGDLS and YYNGEE. V dropped 4 bases and J dropped 8; count of bases not matched to a gene: 11. There are 15 residues in the CDR3. This CDR3 reads CASSPRQGESEKLFF. CDR3 in DNA: TGTGCCAGCAGCCCAAGACAGGGAGAGAGCGAAAAACTGTTTTTT.

The V and J genes are TRBV5-1 and TRBJ2-4; D unclear. CDR1 SGHRS and CDR2 YFSETQ come from the germline V gene. V lost 4 bases and J lost 3, with 17 bases in between. CDR3 length: 16 residues. The CDR3 DNA reads as TGCGCCAGCAGCCGTGGAGAGCAAGTGGTCAAAAACATTCAGTACTTC. This gives the protein CASSRGEQVVKNIQYF.

The chain carries TRBV2 and TRBJ2-7; 16 positions agree with TRBD2. V was pared by 6 bases and J by 4 bases, with 3 bases of the junction left unmatched. Germline V CDR1 and CDR2: SNHLY, FYNNEI. The length of the CDR3 is 15 residues. CDR3 in DNA: TGTGCCAGCAGGCCGGGACTAGCGGGAGGGTACGAGCAGTACTTC. Translating it yields CASRPGLAGGYEQYF.

V is TRBV7-8 and J is TRBJ1-1, with 7 bases lining up with TRBD1. Germline values: CDR1 SGHVS, CDR2 FQNEAQ. J gave up 2 bases and V 7 bases, and 7 bases lay outside the gene matches. This CDR3 spans 14 amino acids. The CDR3: CASNREGGNTEAFF. The CDR3 bases are TGTGCCAGCAACCGGGAAGGGGGCAACACTGAAGCTTTCTTT.

The rearrangement uses TRBV19 and TRBJ2-7; D perhaps matches TRBD1 (6 bases). The CDR3 spans 13 residues. Trimming removed 2 bases at V and 3 bases at J, with 8 bases between. Per the germline V gene, CDR1 is LNHDA and CDR2 is SQIVND (reference sequence). CDR3 sequence reads: CASSITGNYEQYF. For the CDR3, the DNA is TGTGCCAGTAGTATAACAGGGAACTACGAGCAGTACTTC.

The chain links TRBV6-1 to TRBJ2-7; a possible D gene is TRBD2 (6 bases). Germline lookup yields CDR1 MNHNS and CDR2 SASEGT. This CDR3 spans 14 amino acids. Deletions cut 1 base from V and 4 bases from J, with 11 bases between. The DNA of the CDR3 is TGTGCCAGCAGTGAAGGCGGGAATTTATACGAGCAGTACTTC. It specifies CASSEGGNLYEQYF.

The genes are TRBV11-2 and TRBJ1-1, with TRBD1 identical over 9 bases. V shed 6 bases, J shed 5 bases, and the junction held 13 bases outside the gene matches. The CDR3 length is 16 residues. In germline, CDR1 is SGHAT, CDR2 FQNNGV. This chain's CDR3 is CASRRPGQGIGTEAFF. Here the CDR3 DNA reads TGTGCCAGCAGACGTCCGGGACAGGGAATTGGGACTGAAGCTTTCTTT.

The chain links TRBV5-4 to TRBJ1-1; no firm D call. The V gene lost 4 bases and the J gene lost 5 bases, with 9 bases spanning the gap. The CDR3 consists of 12 residues. CDR1 and CDR2 from the germline V gene are SGHNT and YYREEE (reference sequence). The CDR3 protein is CASSPGRTEAFF. The CDR3 DNA is TGTGCCAGCAGCCCTGGAAGAACTGAAGCTTTCTTT.

The V gene is TRBV4-2, the J gene TRBJ1-2; D is unresolved. This CDR3 is 11 amino acids long. Germline V gives CDR1 LGHNA, CDR2 YNFKEQ. Trimming shortened V by 6 bases and J by 14 bases, and 16 bases separated the two germline ends. The CDR3 reads CASRAGPLKTF. The CDR3, as DNA: TGTGCCAGCAGAGCCGGGCCTCTTAAAACCTTC.

J is TRBJ2-1 and V is TRBV5-1; possibly TRBD1 or TRBD2 for D (5 bases each). The germline V gene encodes CDR1 SGHRS and CDR2 YFSETQ. This CDR3 is built from 15 residues. V lost 3 bases and J lost 0, with 10 bases in between. The CDR3 nucleotides read TGCGCCAGCAGCTATGGGGGTAGCTCCTACAATGAGCAGTTCTTC. As protein: CASSYGGSSYNEQFF.

The chain employs TRBV7-8 and TRBJ2-7; maybe TRBD1 (6 bases). Trimming shortened V by 3 bases and J by 7 bases, and 13 bases separated the two germline ends. Germline CDR1 reads SGHVS; CDR2 reads FQNEAQ. The CDR3 extends over 13 amino acids. CDR3 DNA: TGTGCCAGCAGCTTCAGAGGGGGTGGGGAGCAGTACTTC. It specifies CASSFRGGGEQYF.

This sequence joins TRBV2 and TRBJ1-1; D may be TRBD1 (6 bases). CDR3 size: 14 residues. V was cut by 0 bases and J by 11 bases, with 16 bases left in between. Germline CDR1 and CDR2: SNHLY and FYNNEI. The CDR3 coding sequence is TGTGCCAGCAGTGAAGCGGGGGGGGCGGCTAGGGCTTTCTTT. Protein: CASSEAGGAARAFF.

V is TRBV4-1 and J is TRBJ2-7; D gene unclear. Trimming left V 0 bases short and J 0 bases short, with 12 bases between. The CDR3 length is 16 residues. The germline CDR1 and CDR2 sequences are MGHRA and YSYEKL. The CDR3 DNA follows: TGCGCCAGCAGCCAAGATGGTTCAGCGAGCTCCTACGAGCAGTACTTC. This gives the protein CASSQDGSASSYEQYF.

The J gene is TRBJ1-6, the V gene TRBV5-1, with 7 bases aligning to TRBD1. The ends lost 2 bases at V and 5 bases at J; junction bases unmatched: 4. CDR1 and CDR2 from the germline V gene are SGHRS and YFSETQ. This CDR3 has 15 residues. Here the CDR3 reads CASSFETGNNSPLHF. Written as DNA, the CDR3 is TGCGCCAGCAGCTTCGAGACAGGGAATAATTCACCCCTCCACTTT. Drawing the rest from reference TRBV5-1 and TRBJ1-6, the complete variable domain is KAGVTQTPRYLIKTRGQQVTLSCSPISGHRSVSWYQQTPGQGLQFLFEYFSETQRNKGNFPGRFSGRQFSNSRSEMNVSTLELGDSALYLCASSFETGNNSPLHFGNGTRLTVT.

The J gene is TRBJ2-7, the V gene TRBV18; possible D gene TRBD2, 5 bases. The V end lost 3 bases, the J end lost 2 bases, and 8 bases lay between the germline ends. This CDR3 spans 13 amino acids. Germline V gene data show CDR1 as KGHSH and CDR2 as LQKENI. CDR3 sequence: CASSPGVTYEQYF. Here the CDR3 DNA reads TGTGCCAGCTCACCCGGGGTTACCTACGAGCAGTACTTC.

The chain recombines TRBV7-8 with TRBJ2-1; 8 positions match TRBD2. With V trimmed by 5 bases and J by 1 base, 13 bases remained unmatched. CDR3 size: 18 residues. Germline V gives CDR1 SGHVS, CDR2 FQNEAQ. CDR3 loop: CASSPRRAGGGSYNEQFF. In DNA form, the CDR3 reads TGTGCCAGCAGCCCCCGCCGGGCGGGGGGAGGATCCTACAATGAGCAGTTCTTC.

The gene calls are TRBV6-5 and TRBJ1-4, with D possibly being TRBD1 (5 bases). CDR1 is MNHEY and CDR2 is SVGAGI in the germline V gene. V lost 3 bases to trimming and J lost 8 bases, with 16 bases between them. CDR3 length: 15 amino acids. The CDR3 here is CASSYQGSSGEKLFF. Written as DNA, the CDR3 is TGTGCCAGCAGTTATCAGGGAAGCTCGGGGGAAAAACTGTTTTTT.

V is TRBV28 and J is TRBJ2-7; 9 positions agree with TRBD1. The germline V gene encodes CDR1 MDHEN and CDR2 SYDVKM. The CDR3 length is 15 residues. The ends lost 5 bases at V and 9 bases at J; junction bases unmatched: 14. Written as DNA, the CDR3 is TGTGCCAGCAGTGGGGCGGACAGGGGACTTTTCGGGCAGTACTTC. It is translated as CASSGADRGLFGQYF.

CDR3 DNA: TGTGCCAGCAGCCGGAATGGCTACACCTTC. Protein sequence: CASSRNGYTF. The J gene is TRBJ1-2, the V gene TRBV7-9; D call uncertain. Per the germline V gene, CDR1 is SEHNR and CDR2 is FQNEAQ (reference sequence). Trimming left V 5 bases short and J 6 bases short, with 4 bases between. CDR3 length equals 10 residues.

This clone appeared once. The genes are TRBV5-1 and TRBJ1-6, with D perhaps matching TRBD1 (5 bases). Germline V CDR1 and CDR2: SGHRS, YFSETQ. This CDR3 comprises 15 residues. V was trimmed by 4 bases and J by 9 bases, leaving 17 bases between them. The chain's CDR3 is CASSPGLPGGSPLHF. CDR3 DNA: TGCGCCAGCAGCCCCGGGCTCCCCGGGGGTTCACCCCTCCACTTT. The full variable domain, its missing parts supplied by reference TRBV5-1 and TRBJ1-6, is KAGVTQTPRYLIKTRGQQVTLSCSPISGHRSVSWYQQTPGQGLQFLFEYFSETQRNKGNFPGRFSGRQFSNSRSEMNVSTLELGDSALYLCASSPGLPGGSPLHFGNGTRLTVT.

This chain links TRBV4-1 with TRBJ1-4, with 7 positions matching TRBD1. CDR3 size: 14 residues. CDR1 is MGHRA, CDR2 YSYEKL, per germline. V trimming: 3 bases; J trimming: 7 bases; junction bases outside the gene matches: 5. The CDR3 loop reads CASSQPGTAEKLFF. The CDR3 nucleotides are TGCGCCAGCAGCCAGCCCGGGACAGCTGAAAAACTGTTTTTT.

In its sample, this clone was seen once. V gene TRBV9 combines with J gene TRBJ1-2; possibly TRBD1 for D (6 bases). The germline gives CDR1 SGDLS, CDR2 YYNGEE. The CDR3 covers 17 residues. Trimming removed 4 bases from V and 2 bases from J, with 21 bases in between. The CDR3 DNA reads TGTGCCAGCAGCACGCACTTGACCGGGACAACGAACTATGGCTACACCTTC. It codes for CASSTHLTGTTNYGYTF.

The rearrangement links TRBV27 to TRBJ1-1; 8 bases match TRBD1. In germline, CDR1 is MNHEY, CDR2 SMNVEV (reference sequence). The CDR3 covers 13 residues. The V and J ends lost 10 bases and 5 bases, in that order; junction bases with no gene match: 9. The CDR3 region has the DNA TGTGCCACCCTCTCAGGGGGCGGAACTGAAGCTTTCTTT. Translation: CATLSGGGTEAFF.

The chain links TRBV14 to TRBJ2-1; weak D call: TRBD2 (5 bases). This CDR3 is 16 amino acids long. Germline CDR1 is SGHDN and CDR2 is FVKESK. Trimming pared 0 bases from V and 8 bases from J, leaving 17 bases between. The CDR3 protein is CASSQDQLLVGDEQFF. CDR3 DNA sequence: TGTGCCAGCAGCCAAGATCAGCTCTTAGTGGGAGATGAGCAGTTCTTC.

The chain links TRBV5-1 to TRBJ2-2; 7 positions match TRBD1. Germline loops: CDR1 SGHRS, CDR2 YFSETQ. The CDR3 is 13 residues long. The V segment lost 3 bases and the J segment 7 bases; nucleotides outside the gene matches: 3. CDR3 DNA sequence: TGCGCCAGCAGCTCGACAGGGATCGGGGAGCTGTTTTTT. Protein product: CASSSTGIGELFF.

This clone was detected once. The chain uses TRBV2 and TRBJ2-3; D is ambiguous. The CDR3 is 13 residues long. Trimming pared 7 bases from V and 0 bases from J, leaving 8 bases between. Germline V gene lookup returns CDR1 SNHLY and CDR2 FYNNEI. The CDR3 loop reads CASTGLSTDTQYF. The CDR3, as DNA: TGTGCCAGCACTGGGCTAAGCACAGATACGCAGTATTTT.